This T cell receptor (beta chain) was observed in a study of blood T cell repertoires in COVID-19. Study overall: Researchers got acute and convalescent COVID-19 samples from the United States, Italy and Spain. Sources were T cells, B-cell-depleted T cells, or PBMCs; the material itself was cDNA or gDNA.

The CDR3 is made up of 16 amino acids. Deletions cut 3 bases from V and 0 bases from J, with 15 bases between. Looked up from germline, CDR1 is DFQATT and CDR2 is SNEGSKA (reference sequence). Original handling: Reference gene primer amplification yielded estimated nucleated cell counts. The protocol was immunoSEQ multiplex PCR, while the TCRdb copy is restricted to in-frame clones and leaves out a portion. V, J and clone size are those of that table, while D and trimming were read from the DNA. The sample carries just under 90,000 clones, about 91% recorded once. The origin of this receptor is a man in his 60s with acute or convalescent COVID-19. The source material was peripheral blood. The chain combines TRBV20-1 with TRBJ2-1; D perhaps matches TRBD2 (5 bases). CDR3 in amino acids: CSASPLALSSYNEQFF. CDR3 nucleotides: TGCAGTGCTAGTCCCTTAGCGTTGAGCTCCTACAATGAGCAGTTCTTC.